The text below deals with one T cell receptor (beta chain). The antigen remains undetermined. The data belong to a study of a mutant IDH1 vaccine in newly diagnosed glioma. Study-wide context: Onset of vaccination occurred 4-6 weeks following radiotherapy alone, or with temozolomide cycles.

With 5 bases clipped from V and 13 bases from J, the junction kept 11 bases outside the gene matches. Germline loops: CDR1 SGHAT, CDR2 FQNNGV. This CDR3 has 13 amino acids. TCRdb's table, derived via immunoSEQ multiplex PCR, lists solely in-frame clones and lacks some. The sample includes 25,000 to 35,000 clones, roughly 87% seen only once; the top ten take 3% to 4%. Time point in this sample: week 5, during vaccination. What each vaccine dose contained was 300 ug of mutant IDH1 20-mer peptide, accompanied by topical imiquimod. Donors had new IDH1-mutant astrocytomas of WHO grade 3 or 4 (ATRX-lost). The sample was peripheral blood mononuclear cells (PBMCs), taken from a glioma patient whose treatment included an IDH1 peptide vaccine. This clonotype originated in a middle-aged woman with glioma. Some clones in this sample may be carry-over from other donors' samples. The chain links TRBV11-2 to TRBJ2-3, with TRBD2 identical over 8 bases. DNA for the CDR3: TGTGCCAGCAGCCCAAGCTCGGGGGGGGGCAAGTATTTT. Translation: CASSPSSGGGKYF.